The sequence of this T cell receptor (beta chain) was determined in a study of T cell repertoires in cytomegalovirus infection. About the study: Indications of both CMV infection and matching HLA type were provided by public TCR beta signatures. Study-level points and caveats: CMV carriers having the relevant HLA were flagged by cumulative public TCR beta family frequency.

TCRdb fed the reads into MiXCR, producing one record per CDR3 protein. Of about half a million distinct CDR3 sequences detected, roughly 46% appear once; the ten largest clones hold about 39%. V lost 3 bases, J lost 4 bases, and 13 bases lay in between. The CDR3 sequence is 15 residues long. In germline, CDR1 is SGHNT, CDR2 YENEEA. This clonotype has just a few counts. Antigen unknown. The receptor was isolated from a human donor in good health (CMV status not recorded). Some clones in this sample may be carry-over from other donors' samples. The source material was cultured PBMCs, sampled from culture after CMV antigen stimulation. This chain connects TRBV11-3 to TRBJ2-1; D might be TRBD2 (6 bases). The CDR3 is CASSFRLAEYNEQFF. The DNA of the CDR3 is TGTGCCAGCAGCTTTCGATTAGCGGAGTACAATGAGCAGTTCTTC.